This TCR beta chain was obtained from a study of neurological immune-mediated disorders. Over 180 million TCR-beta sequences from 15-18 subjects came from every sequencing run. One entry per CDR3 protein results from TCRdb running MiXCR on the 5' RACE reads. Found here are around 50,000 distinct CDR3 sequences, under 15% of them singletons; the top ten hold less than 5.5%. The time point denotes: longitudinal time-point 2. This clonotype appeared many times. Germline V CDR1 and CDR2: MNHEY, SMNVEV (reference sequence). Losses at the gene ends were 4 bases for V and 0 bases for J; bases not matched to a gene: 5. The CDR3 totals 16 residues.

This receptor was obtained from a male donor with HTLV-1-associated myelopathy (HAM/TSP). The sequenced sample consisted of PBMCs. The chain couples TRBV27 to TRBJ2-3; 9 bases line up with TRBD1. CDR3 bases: TGTGCCAGCAGTTCCCGCGGGACAGGGAGCACAGATACGCAGTATTTT. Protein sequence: CASSSRGTGSTDTQYF.